Below, 10 T cell receptor beta chains from the same sample are listed, as sequenced in a study of OX40 agonist ivuxolimab in advanced cancers. Repertoires were generated with immunoSEQ multiplex PCR, while TCRdb's copy carries only in-frame clones and drops some. Of about 50,000 clones in the sample, nearly 90% are singletons; the top ten hold about 0.58%. Material: CD4+ or CD8+ T cells sorted from blood, obtained in a trial of the OX40 agonist ivuxolimab. These receptor sequences come from an adult with an advanced solid tumor such as melanoma, head and neck, liver or kidney cancer.

This chain connects TRBV9 to TRBJ1-3, with D hard to call. The CDR3 covers 13 residues. Germline V gene sequence: CDR1 SGDLS, CDR2 YYNGEE. V gave up 2 bases and J gave up 1 base, with 4 bases separating them. For the CDR3, the DNA is TGTGCCAGCAGCGTTGGTTCTGGAAACACCATATATTTT. Protein product: CASSVGSGNTIYF.

The chain is built from TRBV5-1 and TRBJ2-5; 12 nucleotides agree with TRBD2. The trim removed 8 bases at V and 5 bases at J, leaving 7 bases unmatched. In germline, CDR1 is SGHRS, CDR2 YFSETQ. The CDR3 runs to 14 residues. The CDR3 DNA reads TGCGCCAGTCGACTAGCGGGAGCGAGCGAGACCCAGTACTTC. Its translation: CASRLAGASETQYF.

V and J are TRBV9 and TRBJ2-5; 10 positions match TRBD1. The germline gives CDR1 SGDLS, CDR2 YYNGEE. The CDR3 sequence is 12 residues long. J gave up 7 bases and V 4 bases, and 1 base lay outside the gene matches. The CDR3 bases are TGTGCCAGCAGCCGGGACAGGGGGACCCAGTACTTC. Its protein product is CASSRDRGTQYF.

The chain couples TRBV30 to TRBJ2-1; D could derive from TRBD1 or TRBD2 (5 bases each). This CDR3 is built from 15 residues. CDR1 and CDR2 from the germline V gene are GTSNPN and SVGIG (reference sequence). Trimming stripped 1 base from V and 9 bases from J, with 19 bases between. This CDR3 reads CAWSATIWVGTEQFF. DNA for the CDR3: TGTGCCTGGAGTGCCACGATCTGGGTTGGGACTGAGCAGTTCTTC.

The sample holds one count of this clone. The chain couples TRBV15 to TRBJ1-4; D call uncertain. The CDR3 is 15 amino acids. V lost 8 bases and J lost 0, with 13 bases in between. CDR1 LNHNV and CDR2 YYDKDF come from the germline V gene (reference sequence). The CDR3: CATRSTGATNEKLFF. Here the CDR3 DNA reads TGTGCCACCCGTAGTACGGGCGCAACTAATGAAAAACTGTTTTTT.

The chain uses TRBV21-1 and TRBJ2-7; the table gives TRBD1 as D, unverified against the DNA. TRBV21-1 counts as a pseudogene. This CDR3 has 18 amino acids. For the CDR3, the DNA is TGTGCCAGCAGCACAAAGCCGCTCGGGGTACAGGGGGCCTACGAGCAGTACTTC. Amino acid sequence: CASSTKPLGVQGAYEQYF.

This sequence joins TRBV7-2 and TRBJ2-5; 7 positions match TRBD2. CDR3 length: 15 residues. V shed 1 base, J shed 5 bases, and the junction held 7 bases outside the gene matches. Per germline, CDR1 SGHTA and CDR2 FQGNSA. CDR3 sequence: CASSLGPLAEETQYF. CDR3 DNA sequence: TGTGCCAGCAGCTTAGGGCCTCTAGCGGAGGAGACCCAGTACTTC.

This chain joins TRBV10-3 and TRBJ2-5, with D tentatively TRBD1 (6 bases). This CDR3 is 13 amino acids long. Between the trimmed V and J ends, which lost 6 bases and 5 bases, there was a span of 13 bases. The germline V gene has CDR1 ENHRY and CDR2 SYGVKD. The CDR3 region has the DNA TGTGCCATCAGATCGACAGGTCCTGAGACCCAGTACTTC. Residues: CAIRSTGPETQYF.

The V and J genes are TRBV30 and TRBJ1-6; D is undetermined. The CDR3 covers 13 residues. The germline gives CDR1 GTSNPN, CDR2 SVGIG (reference sequence). The germline V and J ends were trimmed by 2 bases and 7 bases, with 9 bases remaining between them. Written as DNA, the CDR3 is TGTGCCTGGAGTCGGGCGGGCAATTCACCCCTCCACTTT. Translated: CAWSRAGNSPLHF.

This rearrangement joins TRBV10-3 to TRBJ1-4; D is ambiguous. Germline V gene sequence: CDR1 ENHRY, CDR2 SYGVKD. The V gene lost 3 bases and the J gene lost 8 bases, with 13 bases spanning the gap. The CDR3 extends over 14 amino acids. The DNA of the CDR3 is TGTGCCATCAGTGATGACACCGATCCCGAAAAACTGTTTTTT. Translated: CAISDDTDPEKLFF.